This T cell receptor beta chain was identified during a study of T cell clonality in common variable immunodeficiency. Study outcomes and limitations: In common variable immunodeficiency, TCR beta chains reportedly carried fewer deletions and N-nucleotide insertions. The cause of increased CVID clonality remains unclear without subpopulation sequencing.

Here immunoSEQ multiplex PCR was the method, and the copy in TCRdb shows in-frame clones only, minus some. Observed are under 30,000 clones, no singletons, with the top ten taking 8.9%. This clone was detected a few times. Its antigen is undetermined. The DNA ends 3 residues before the CDR3 does, and the rest of the CDR3 is filled in from the germline J gene. The V gene's germline CDR1 is SGHNT and CDR2 YENEEA. CDR3 length equals 15 residues. V was shortened by 1 base and J by 0 bases, with 9 bases between the two germline ends. Reduced serum IgG, IgA and/or IgM plus specific antibody deficiency defined CVID.

J is TRBJ2-5 and V is TRBV11-3, with D uncertain. This clonotype was sampled from a human donor with common variable immunodeficiency. The sequenced material came from peripheral blood mononuclear cells. Incomplete CDR3 DNA: TGTGCCAGCAGCTTAGGAGGCACCGACCAAGAGACC. Translating it yields CASSLGGTDQET. From start to end, the CDR3 is CASSLGGTDQETQYF.